Given below is one T cell receptor (beta chain) in context. The junction differs from germline at one of its ends, possibly a read error. Authors' processing steps: By means of reference gene primer amplification, nucleated cell counts were estimated. The protocol was immunoSEQ multiplex PCR, while the TCRdb copy is restricted to in-frame clones and leaves out a portion. That table is the source of V, J and clone size, and D and trimming were worked out from the DNA. The sample consists of some 93,000 clones, 86% of them appearing once. The CDR3 consists of 13 residues. The germline V gene encodes CDR1 LGHNT and CDR2 FRNRAP. These data are taken from a study of blood T cell repertoires in COVID-19. Across the study: PBMCs, B-cell-depleted T cells, or T cells were the source of the cDNA or gDNA that made up the material.

The TCR sequence derives from a middle-aged man with acute or convalescent COVID-19. The V call is TRBV12-5, the J call TRBJ2-3; D might be TRBD1 (5 bases). The sample taken for sequencing was peripheral blood. The CDR3, as DNA: TGTGCTAGTGGACTCAGGGTTACAGGTACGCAGTATTTT. Translated: CASGLRVTGTQYF.